This T cell receptor (beta chain) appears in the sequencing data of a study of blood T cell repertoires in COVID-19. Sequenced by immunoSEQ multiplex PCR; TCRdb stores in-frame clones only, minus some. The sample comprises around 190,000 clones, roughly nine tenths of which are singletons, and 20% to 25% rests with the top ten. The germline gives CDR1 KGHSH, CDR2 LQKENI. This CDR3 is 15 amino acids long. The V gene end was trimmed by 3 bases and the J gene end by 2 bases; junction bases not matched to a gene: 3. The sample holds one count of this clone. The origin of this receptor is a woman between 40 and 55 years old in a cohort exposed to, infected with or recovered from COVID-19 (not recorded which). The sequenced sample consisted of PBMCs or T cells enriched from blood (not recorded which). The chain carries TRBV18 and TRBJ2-7; 11 bases match TRBD2. The CDR3 spells CASSPGLAEPYEQYF. DNA of the CDR3: TGTGCCAGCTCACCGGGACTAGCGGAGCCCTACGAGCAGTACTTC.